Below are 30 T cell receptor beta chains sequenced from a single sample in a study of OX40 agonist ivuxolimab in advanced cancers. Libraries were prepared by immunoSEQ multiplex PCR; TCRdb keeps only in-frame clonotypes and omits some of them. The table shows 70,000 to 90,000 clones, with roughly 90% occurring only once. Material: CD4+ or CD8+ T cells sorted from blood, obtained in a trial of the OX40 agonist ivuxolimab. The receptors come from an adult with an advanced solid tumor such as melanoma, head and neck, liver or kidney cancer.

V gene TRBV5-8 combines with J gene TRBJ1-5; D may be TRBD1 (5 bases). CDR3 size: 14 residues. Germline-derived CDR1 and CDR2 are SGHTS and YDEGEE. V lost 2 bases and J 9 bases, leaving 15 bases between the germline ends. CDR3 sequence (DNA): TGTGCCAGCAGCTTAGGACAAACCAGGGTGCCCCAGCATTTT. It encodes CASSLGQTRVPQHF. Full variable domain (rest looked up from reference TRBV5-8 and TRBJ1-5): EAGVTQSPTHLIKTRGQQATLRCSPISGHTSVYWYQQALGLGLQFLLWYDEGEERNRGNFPPRFSGRQFPNYSSELNVNALELEDSALYLCASSLGQTRVPQHFGDGTRLSIL.

This CDR3 reads CASSLSWTSAYEQYF. CDR3 in DNA: TGTGCCAGCAGCCTAAGCTGGACTAGCGCCTACGAGCAGTACTTC. V and J are TRBV9 and TRBJ2-7; 9 nucleotides line up with TRBD2. The germline V gene has CDR1 SGDLS and CDR2 YYNGEE. This CDR3 spans 15 amino acids. Unmatched junction bases numbered 7, after V lost 4 bases and J lost 2 bases.

The chain is built from TRBV5-4 and TRBJ1-5; D remains ambiguous. The germline V gene encodes CDR1 SGHNT and CDR2 YYREEE (reference sequence). V lost 4 bases and J 4 bases, leaving 12 bases between the germline ends. The CDR3 is 14 residues long. CDR3 sequence reads: CASSPDGLNQPQHF. Written as DNA, the CDR3 is TGTGCCAGCAGCCCCGACGGCCTTAATCAGCCCCAGCATTTT.

This rearrangement joins TRBV18 to TRBJ2-2; TRBD1 agrees at 8 bases. The CDR3 is 18 amino acids. Germline loops: CDR1 KGHSH, CDR2 LQKENI. Unmatched junction bases numbered 8, after V lost 2 bases and J lost 0 bases. The CDR3 protein is CASSPSQGAYANTGELFF. Here the CDR3 DNA reads TGTGCCAGCTCACCATCGCAGGGGGCCTACGCGAACACCGGGGAGCTGTTTTTT.

The chain employs TRBV10-3 and TRBJ2-5, with no clear D. CDR3 length: 13 residues. V lost 3 bases and J lost 4, with 9 bases in between. CDR1 is ENHRY, CDR2 SYGVKD, per germline. CDR3 DNA sequence: TGTGCCATCAGTGACGGGCTAGGAGAGACCCAGTACTTC. It codes for CAISDGLGETQYF.

The rearrangement links TRBV7-2 to TRBJ2-1; 7 nucleotides line up with TRBD1. This CDR3 region has 15 residues. V trimming: 1 base; J trimming: 5 bases; junction bases outside the gene matches: 5. Germline V gives CDR1 SGHTA, CDR2 FQGNSA. The chain's CDR3 is CASSLGEGAHNEQFF. CDR3 sequence (DNA): TGTGCCAGCAGCTTAGGAGAGGGGGCCCACAATGAGCAGTTCTTC.

This clone appeared a few times. This chain connects TRBV21-1 to TRBJ2-7; the tabulated D call, TRBD1, remains unverified against the DNA. TRBV21-1 is described as a pseudogene. This CDR3 has 15 residues. The CDR3 reads CASSRPRDRCYEQYF. The DNA for the CDR3 is TGTGCCAGCAGTCGTCCCCGGGACAGATGCTACGAGCAGTACTTC.

The rearrangement joins TRBV10-1 to TRBJ2-5, with no clear D. Deletions cut 10 bases from V and 1 base from J, with 13 bases between. The germline CDR1 and CDR2 sequences are WNHNN and SYGVQD (reference sequence). This CDR3 is built from 13 residues. For the CDR3, the DNA is TGCGCCACTCAAGAGGAATTCCAAGAGACCCAGTACTTC. It specifies CATQEEFQETQYF.

V gene TRBV18 combines with J gene TRBJ1-2; no definite D call. The V and J ends lost 5 bases and 3 bases respectively, with 19 bases between them. Germline CDR1 KGHSH, CDR2 LQKENI. The CDR3 has 16 residues. The CDR3 is CASSSKTLLVDYGYTF. The CDR3 DNA sequence: TGTGCCAGCTCATCTAAGACACTTTTGGTGGACTATGGCTACACCTTC.

The chain is built from TRBV2 and TRBJ1-2, with D hard to call. Trimming removed 7 bases at V and 3 bases at J, with 9 bases between. This CDR3 is built from 12 residues. CDR1 is SNHLY and CDR2 is FYNNEI in the germline V gene. This CDR3 is CASKYTDYGYTF. The CDR3 nucleotides are TGTGCCAGCAAGTACACGGACTATGGCTACACCTTC.

V is TRBV5-1 and J is TRBJ1-3, with a possible D match to TRBD1 (5 bases). V was shortened by 0 bases and J by 3 bases, with 22 bases between the two germline ends. The CDR3 length is 19 residues. Germline assignment: CDR1 SGHRS and CDR2 YFSETQ. In DNA form, the CDR3 reads TGCGCCAGCAGCTTGGAGGGCAGGGAGGCGGTTTATGGTGGAAACACCATATATTTT. The encoded protein is CASSLEGREAVYGGNTIYF.

The chain joins TRBV29-1 to TRBJ1-2, with 10 bases matching TRBD1. With 6 bases clipped from V and 5 bases from J, the junction kept 0 bases outside the gene matches. This CDR3 comprises 11 residues. The germline V gene has CDR1 SQVTM and CDR2 ANQGSEA. CDR3 residues: CSVDRGYGYTF. Written as DNA, the CDR3 is TGCAGCGTGGACAGGGGGTATGGCTACACCTTC.

The chain recombines TRBV5-5 with TRBJ1-1; 7 bases line up with TRBD1. Unmatched junction bases numbered 7, after V lost 1 base and J lost 4 bases. Germline CDR1 and CDR2: SGHKS and YYEKEE (reference sequence). The CDR3 is 15 residues long. The CDR3 loop is CASSLIQTGFTEAFF. The CDR3 DNA reads as TGTGCCAGCAGCTTGATCCAGACAGGGTTCACTGAAGCTTTCTTT.

This rearrangement joins TRBV5-6 to TRBJ2-1; unclear D gene. The CDR3 loop spans 15 amino acids. The V gene lost 4 bases and the J gene lost 0 bases, with 11 bases spanning the gap. Germline assignment: CDR1 SGHDT and CDR2 YYEEEE. DNA of the CDR3: TGTGCCAGCAGCAGAAGCCCGAGCTCCTACAATGAGCAGTTCTTC. Its translation is CASSRSPSSYNEQFF.

The rearrangement uses TRBV10-3 and TRBJ2-7, with 11 bases that match TRBD2. With V trimmed by 3 bases and J by 13 bases, 2 bases remained unmatched. This CDR3 comprises 11 residues. Germline V gives CDR1 ENHRY, CDR2 SYGVKD. The CDR3 nucleotides read TGTGCCATCAGTGAAGGGACTAGCGGCTACTTC. Its protein is CAISEGTSGYF.

The chain carries TRBV5-1 and TRBJ2-3; 8 positions agree with TRBD2. Trimming at V came to 5 bases and at J to 5 bases, leaving 7 bases not matched to a gene. The CDR3 totals 14 residues. Germline V gene sequence: CDR1 SGHRS, CDR2 YFSETQ. DNA of the CDR3: TGCGCCAGCAGAACGGGACTAGTCAAAGATACGCAGTATTTT. This sequence encodes CASRTGLVKDTQYF.

J is TRBJ2-2 and V is TRBV27; D ambiguous. The V end lost 0 bases, the J end lost 3 bases, and 5 bases lay between the germline ends. CDR1 and CDR2 from the germline V gene are MNHEY and SMNVEV (reference sequence). The CDR3 is 14 residues long. The CDR3 region has the DNA TGTGCCAGCAGTTTATCCGACTACACCGGGGAGCTGTTTTTT. It specifies CASSLSDYTGELFF.

This chain connects TRBV5-1 to TRBJ2-2; TRBD1 matches 12 bases. Trimming took 4 bases from V and 5 from J; bases not matched to a gene: 6. The length of the CDR3 is 16 residues. In germline, CDR1 is SGHRS, CDR2 YFSETQ. CDR3 protein: CASSAGTGGRTGELFF. The CDR3, as DNA: TGCGCCAGCAGCGCTGGGACAGGGGGCCGGACCGGGGAGCTGTTTTTT.

V and J are TRBV6-4 and TRBJ2-1; 11 nucleotides line up with TRBD2. With 8 bases clipped from V and 9 bases from J, the junction kept 9 bases outside the gene matches. Germline assignment: CDR1 MRHNA and CDR2 SNTAGT. This CDR3 comprises 14 residues. The CDR3 sequence is CASGHSGGATEQFF. In DNA form, the CDR3 reads TGTGCCAGCGGTCATAGCGGGGGGGCCACTGAGCAGTTCTTC.

The CDR3 sequence: CASSIRVRDGSSNQPQHF. For the CDR3, the DNA is TGTGCCAGTAGTATAAGAGTGAGGGACGGATCTAGCAATCAGCCCCAGCATTTT. V gene TRBV19 combines with J gene TRBJ1-5; possibly TRBD1 for D (5 bases). V dropped 2 bases and J dropped 0 bases, with 17 bases sitting between them. The CDR3 is made up of 18 amino acids. Germline V gene sequence: CDR1 LNHDA, CDR2 SQIVND (reference sequence). The entire variable domain, with the rest obtained from reference TRBV19 and TRBJ1-5, is as follows: DGGITQSPKYLFRKEGQNVTLSCEQNLNHDAMYWYRQDPGQGLRLIYYSQIVNDFQKGDIAEGYSVSREKKESFPLTVTSAQKNPTAFYLCASSIRVRDGSSNQPQHFGDGTRLSIL.

The rearrangement uses TRBV7-8 and TRBJ2-3; D possibly corresponds to TRBD1 (6 bases). The V gene lost 4 bases and the J gene lost 2 bases, with 10 bases spanning the gap. This CDR3 spans 14 amino acids. Germline loops: CDR1 SGHVS, CDR2 FQNEAQ. CDR3 DNA sequence: TGTGCCAGCAGCTCAACAGGGTACACAGATACGCAGTATTTT. Translated: CASSSTGYTDTQYF.

The chain joins TRBV29-1 to TRBJ2-1; perhaps TRBD1 as D (6 bases). In germline, CDR1 is SQVTM, CDR2 ANQGSEA. The CDR3 consists of 14 residues. V shed 4 bases and J shed 2 bases, with 12 bases lying between them. CDR3 coding DNA: TGCAGCGTTGCATCTGGGACAACCTACAATGAGCAGTTCTTC. Residues: CSVASGTTYNEQFF.

The gene calls are TRBV7-3 and TRBJ2-1; TRBD1 might be the D (5 bases). Germline V gives CDR1 SGHTA, CDR2 FQGTGA. V lost 2 bases to trimming and J lost 2 bases, with 10 bases between them. This CDR3 contains 15 residues. CDR3 nucleotide sequence: TGTGCCAGCAGCTTATTAGGGGCCCCCTACAATGAGCAGTTCTTC. Its translation: CASSLLGAPYNEQFF.

The rearrangement joins TRBV2 to TRBJ1-2, with a weak D call TRBD1 (5 bases). This CDR3 spans 14 amino acids. With 1 base removed from V and 8 bases from J, the gap between germline ends came to 14 bases. Germline V gene sequence: CDR1 SNHLY, CDR2 FYNNEI. CDR3 residues: CASSEEGAFGGYTF. Written as DNA, the CDR3 is TGTGCCAGCAGTGAAGAAGGGGCCTTCGGAGGCTACACCTTC.

This chain joins TRBV14 and TRBJ2-2; the match to TRBD2 covers 8 bases. CDR1 and CDR2 (germline): SGHDN, FVKESK. The length of the CDR3 is 16 residues. Losses at the gene ends were 4 bases for V and 1 base for J; bases not matched to a gene: 5. The CDR3, as DNA: TGTGCCAGCAGCCCCGGGCTAGCGGGGAACACCGGGGAGCTGTTTTTT. Its translation: CASSPGLAGNTGELFF.

This clone has a single count. The chain recombines TRBV5-8 with TRBJ2-7, with 7 bases fitting TRBD2. Germline V gives CDR1 SGHTS, CDR2 YDEGEE. Losses at the gene ends were 7 bases for V and 1 base for J; bases not matched to a gene: 11. The CDR3 runs 15 residues. The CDR3 region has the DNA TGTGCCAGCGCAATGGGAACTAGCGAGTCCTACGAGCAGTACTTC. Amino acid sequence: CASAMGTSESYEQYF.

This chain connects TRBV7-2 to TRBJ2-3; possibly TRBD2 for D (6 bases). The CDR3 is 13 residues long. Germline V gene sequence: CDR1 SGHTA, CDR2 FQGNSA. V was pared by 3 bases and J by 4 bases, with 8 bases between. The CDR3 DNA follows: TGTGCCAGCAGCTTCGGGGGTGCAGATACGCAGTATTTT. Translation: CASSFGGADTQYF.

This chain connects TRBV7-9 to TRBJ2-7; possible D gene TRBD2, 6 bases. Deletions cut 5 bases from V and 2 bases from J, with 13 bases between. Germline values: CDR1 SEHNR, CDR2 FQNEAQ (reference sequence). The CDR3 is 14 amino acids. CDR3 loop: CASSLGGSPYEQYF. CDR3 nucleotide sequence: TGTGCCAGCAGCCTGGGGGGAAGTCCCTACGAGCAGTACTTC.

DNA of the CDR3: TGCGCCAGCAGCTTGGACGGCGGGGGGCGGGTTAGCTCCTACGAGCAGTACTTC. This gives the protein CASSLDGGGRVSSYEQYF. The chain is built from TRBV5-1 and TRBJ2-7; 8 positions agree with TRBD2. Germline V gene data show CDR1 as SGHRS and CDR2 as YFSETQ. Losses at the gene ends were 0 bases for V and 0 bases for J; bases not matched to a gene: 11. The CDR3 spans 18 residues.

The V and J genes are TRBV7-6 and TRBJ1-1; D unclear. The V end lost 2 bases, the J end lost 4 bases, and 8 bases lay between the germline ends. Germline CDR1 reads SGHVS; CDR2 reads FNYEAQ. This CDR3 spans 13 amino acids. This CDR3 is CASSLMGPTEAFF. For the CDR3, the DNA is TGTGCCAGCAGCTTAATGGGTCCCACTGAAGCTTTCTTT. The full variable domain, with the rest looked up from reference TRBV7-6 and TRBJ1-1, is GAGVSQSPRYKVTKRGQDVALRCDPISGHVSLYWYRQALGQGPEFLTYFNYEAQQDKSGLPNDRFSAERPEGSISTLTIQRTEQRDSAMYRCASSLMGPTEAFFGQGTRLTVV.